These 9 T cell receptor beta chains share one sample of origin, sequenced in a study of regulatory T cells in long-lasting Graves disease. Arm-PCR with iRepertoire HTBI primers amplified the CDR3 regions for these TCR beta libraries. TCRdb ran MiXCR on the multiplex PCR reads and lists one entry per CDR3 protein. The table has more than 300,000 distinct CDR3 sequences, around 15% seen once; the top ten hold approximately 21%. Described time point: newly diagnosed GD, antithyroid drugs for less than 3 months. PBMC-derived RNA was used for the TCR library. Sequencing used peripheral blood mononuclear cells (PBMCs), obtained at new diagnosis, from a patient treated with antithyroid drugs. The receptors were gathered from a female donor with Graves disease.

V and J are TRBV24-1 and TRBJ2-3; TRBD2 matches at 7 bases. Germline-derived CDR1 and CDR2 are KGHDR and SFDVKD. J lost 0 bases, V lost 4 bases, and 9 bases had no gene match. The CDR3 covers 17 residues. The CDR3 loop is CATSDPREGRSTDTQYF. In DNA, the CDR3 is TGTGCCACCAGTGACCCGAGGGAGGGACGAAGCACAGATACGCAGTATTTT.

This clonotype was detected a few times. Given a much more abundant clone one base away, this may be a read error. The genes are TRBV7-9 and TRBJ1-2; tentatively, D is TRBD1 (5 bases). Per germline, CDR1 SEHNR and CDR2 FQNEAQ (reference sequence). V shed 8 bases and J shed 7 bases, with 14 bases lying between them. The CDR3 loop spans 12 amino acids. CDR3 DNA sequence: TGTGCCAGCGGTGAAATAAGGGGTGGCTACACCTTC. Its translation: CASGEIRGGYTF.

The sample holds a few counts of this clonotype. The chain combines TRBV5-4 with TRBJ2-7; 13 bases align to TRBD2. This CDR3 comprises 16 residues. Germline CDR1 is SGHNT and CDR2 is YYREEE (reference sequence). The V segment lost 4 bases and the J segment 6 bases; nucleotides outside the gene matches: 10. The CDR3 coding sequence is TGTGCCAGCAGCCTAAGGACTAGCGGGAGTGAGGCCGAGCAGTACTTC. Encoded protein: CASSLRTSGSEAEQYF.

This clonotype was observed at least ten times. This chain joins TRBV19 and TRBJ1-2; perhaps TRBD1 as D (5 bases). This CDR3 comprises 12 residues. The V and J ends lost 5 bases and 3 bases respectively, with 7 bases between them. Germline V lookup: CDR1 LNHDA, CDR2 SQIVND (reference sequence). The CDR3 sequence is CASSGGDYGYTF. In DNA, the CDR3 is TGTGCCAGTAGTGGGGGAGACTATGGCTACACCTTC.

This clonotype was recorded at least ten times. J is TRBJ2-2 and V is TRBV6-4, with D possibly TRBD1 on 5 matching bases. Germline V gene lookup returns CDR1 MRHNA and CDR2 SNTAGT. This CDR3 comprises 13 residues. Trimming stripped 3 bases from V and 7 bases from J, with 9 bases between. The CDR3 DNA follows: TGTGCCAGCAGTGATAAGGGGCACGGGGAGCTGTTTTTT. Translating it yields CASSDKGHGELFF.

This clonotype was counted ten times or more. Here the CDR3 reads CATSDISSGRADNEQFF. The DNA of the CDR3 is TGTGCCACCAGTGATATTTCTAGCGGGAGGGCTGACAATGAGCAGTTCTTC. The chain employs TRBV24-1 and TRBJ2-1; 12 bases agree with TRBD2. This CDR3 comprises 17 residues. Germline CDR1 reads KGHDR; CDR2 reads SFDVKD. V shed 3 bases and J 5 bases; nucleotides not matched to a gene: 7.

This chain uses TRBV30 with TRBJ2-6; D might be TRBD2 (5 bases). Between the trimmed V and J ends, which lost 4 bases and 0 bases, there was a span of 10 bases. The CDR3 has 15 amino acids. Per germline, CDR1 GTSNPN and CDR2 SVGIG (reference sequence). The CDR3 region has the DNA TGTGCCTGGACAGAGGGTATCTCTGGGGCCAACGTCCTGACTTTC. This sequence encodes CAWTEGISGANVLTF.

This clonotype was observed many times. V usage is TRBV5-1 and J usage is TRBJ1-1; possibly TRBD1 for D (5 bases). The V and J ends lost 1 base and 7 bases respectively, with 17 bases between them. The CDR3 spans 15 residues. Germline V lookup: CDR1 SGHRS, CDR2 YFSETQ. The DNA of the CDR3 is TGCGCCAGCAGCTTGTCGCAGGGAAGGTACGGTGAAGCTTTCTTT. This encodes CASSLSQGRYGEAFF. The entire variable domain, with the rest obtained from reference TRBV5-1 and TRBJ1-1, is as follows: KAGVTQTPRYLIKTRGQQVTLSCSPISGHRSVSWYQQTPGQGLQFLFEYFSETQRNKGNFPGRFSGRQFSNSRSEMNVSTLELGDSALYLCASSLSQGRYGEAFFGQGTRLTVV.

The chain combines TRBV6-5 with TRBJ1-1, with D tentatively TRBD1 (5 bases). In germline, CDR1 is MNHEY, CDR2 SVGAGI. This CDR3 is built from 12 residues. Trimming shortened V by 4 bases and J by 11 bases, and 14 bases separated the two germline ends. The CDR3 is CASSSPTQVAFF. Written as DNA, the CDR3 is TGTGCCAGCAGTTCCCCTACACAGGTGGCTTTCTTT.